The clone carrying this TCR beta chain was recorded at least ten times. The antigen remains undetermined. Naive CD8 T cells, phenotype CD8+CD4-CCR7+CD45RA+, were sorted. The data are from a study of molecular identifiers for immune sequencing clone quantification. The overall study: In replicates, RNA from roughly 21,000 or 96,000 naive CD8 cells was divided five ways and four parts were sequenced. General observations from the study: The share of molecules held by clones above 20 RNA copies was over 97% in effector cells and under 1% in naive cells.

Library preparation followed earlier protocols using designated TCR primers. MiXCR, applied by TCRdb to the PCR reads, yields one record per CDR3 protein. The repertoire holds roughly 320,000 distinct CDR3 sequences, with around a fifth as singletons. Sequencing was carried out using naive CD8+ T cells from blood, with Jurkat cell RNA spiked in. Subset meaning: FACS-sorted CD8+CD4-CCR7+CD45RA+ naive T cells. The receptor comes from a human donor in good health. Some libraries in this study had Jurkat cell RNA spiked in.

The CDR3: CASSDDGRDNVEKLFF. The CDR3 bases are TGTGCCAGCAGTGATGATGGGAGGGATAATGTAGAAAAACTGTTTTTT. The genes are TRBV2 and TRBJ1-4, with no clear D. The CDR3 consists of 16 residues. Germline CDR1 is SNHLY and CDR2 is FYNNEI. The V gene lost 3 bases and the J gene lost 8 bases, with 19 bases spanning the gap. Full variable domain (outside the CDR3, taken from reference TRBV2 and TRBJ1-4): EPEVTQTPSHQVTQMGQEVILRCVPISNHLYFYWYRQILGQKVEFLVSFYNNEISEKSEIFDDQFSVERPDGSNFTLKIRSTKLEDSAMYFCASSDDGRDNVEKLFFGSGTQLSVL.